A selection of T cell receptor beta chains follows, all from one sample in a study of T cell changes during pregnancy in multiple sclerosis. The table came from immunoSEQ multiplex PCR; TCRdb's copy has only in-frame clones and leaves some out. The sample has 56,000 or so clones; about 92% are singletons. The material sequenced was CD4+ T cells from peripheral blood mononuclear cells, taken in the third trimester of pregnancy. All receptors derive from a female donor with multiple sclerosis, enrolled in a pregnancy study. Each CDR3 is given with its conserved first and last residue. Fields, in order: clone size, D gene, J gene, V gene, CDR3 DNA, CDR3 protein. The D gene is left open where the match is weak. Only part of the rows carry a size: once, few, many, or a class if the clone is expanded.

clone_size: -
d_call: -
j_call: TRBJ1-3
v_call: TRBV6-1
cdr3_nt: TGTGCCAGCAGTGATGTCAGGGGAAGCTCTGGAAACACCATATATTTT
cdr3_aa: CASSDVRGSSGNTIYF

clone_size: -
d_call: TRBD2
j_call: TRBJ2-7
v_call: TRBV2
cdr3_nt: TGTGCCAGCAGCCAAGCGGGAGGGCCCTACGAGCAGTACTTC
cdr3_aa: CASSQAGGPYEQYF

clone_size: -
d_call: -
j_call: TRBJ2-7
v_call: TRBV11-2
cdr3_nt: TGTGCCAGCAGCTTAAACACCTACGAGCAGTACTTC
cdr3_aa: CASSLNTYEQYF

clone_size: once
d_call: -
j_call: TRBJ1-5
v_call: TRBV7-2
cdr3_nt: TGTGCCAGCAGCTTAGTAAATCAGCCCCAGCATTTT
cdr3_aa: CASSLVNQPQHF

clone_size: -
d_call: -
j_call: TRBJ1-2
v_call: TRBV5-6
cdr3_nt: TGTGCCAGTTTCTCTTCCCTCAACTCCTATGGCTACACCTTC
cdr3_aa: CASFSSLNSYGYTF

clone_size: -
d_call: -
j_call: TRBJ2-1
v_call: TRBV2
cdr3_nt: TGTGCCAGCAAGTCTATTCTATCCTACAATGAGCAGTTCTTC
cdr3_aa: CASKSILSYNEQFF

clone_size: -
d_call: TRBD1
j_call: TRBJ2-5
v_call: TRBV5-1
cdr3_nt: TGCGCCAGCAGCCCCTACACCGGGACAGGAATCCAGGGGACCCAGTACTTC
cdr3_aa: CASSPYTGTGIQGTQYF

clone_size: -
d_call: TRBD1
j_call: TRBJ1-1
v_call: TRBV15
cdr3_nt: TGTGCCACCAGCAGGGGCGGACAGGGGGCGACGCGAGCTTTCTTT
cdr3_aa: CATSRGGQGATRAFF

clone_size: -
d_call: TRBD1
j_call: TRBJ2-2
v_call: TRBV7-6
cdr3_nt: TGTGCCAGCAGCACGGGACAGGGAAACACCGGGGAGCTGTTTTTT
cdr3_aa: CASSTGQGNTGELFF

clone_size: -
d_call: -
j_call: TRBJ2-7
v_call: TRBV5-1
cdr3_nt: TGCGCCAGCAGCATAGACAGTAACGAGCAGTACTTC
cdr3_aa: CASSIDSNEQYF

clone_size: -
d_call: TRBD2
j_call: TRBJ2-7
v_call: TRBV11-2
cdr3_nt: TGTGCCAGCAGCAGACTGGGACTACCTCACTCCTACGAGCAGTACTTC
cdr3_aa: CASSRLGLPHSYEQYF

clone_size: -
d_call: -
j_call: TRBJ2-7
v_call: TRBV28
cdr3_nt: TGTGCCAGCAGTTTGTCAGCGGCCTACGAGCAGTACTTC
cdr3_aa: CASSLSAAYEQYF

clone_size: -
d_call: -
j_call: TRBJ1-4
v_call: TRBV4-2
cdr3_nt: TGTGCCAGCAGCCAAGTGAGGCTGGGTGAAAAACTGTTTTTT
cdr3_aa: CASSQVRLGEKLFF

clone_size: -
d_call: -
j_call: TRBJ1-2
v_call: TRBV5-6
cdr3_nt: TGTGCCAGCAGCTTGGTGACAGATGGCTACACCTTC
cdr3_aa: CASSLVTDGYTF

clone_size: -
d_call: TRBD1
j_call: TRBJ1-1
v_call: TRBV5-1
cdr3_nt: TGCGCCAGCAGCTTGGCCGACAGGGGATGGACTGAAGCTTTCTTT
cdr3_aa: CASSLADRGWTEAFF

clone_size: few
d_call: TRBD1
j_call: TRBJ1-1
v_call: TRBV5-6
cdr3_nt: TGTGCCAGCAGCCTGCCTGACAGGGACTCTGAAGCTTTCTTT
cdr3_aa: CASSLPDRDSEAFF

clone_size: -
d_call: -
j_call: TRBJ1-2
v_call: TRBV7-9
cdr3_nt: TGTGCCAGCAGCTTAGATCGGGTTGGCTACACCTTC
cdr3_aa: CASSLDRVGYTF

clone_size: -
d_call: TRBD1
j_call: TRBJ2-7
v_call: TRBV5-1
cdr3_nt: TGCGCCAGCAGCTTGTCCGGGACAGGGTCCTACGAGCAGTACTTC
cdr3_aa: CASSLSGTGSYEQYF

clone_size: once
d_call: -
j_call: TRBJ2-2
v_call: TRBV29-1
cdr3_nt: TGCAGCGTAAGGCAGGGGAACACCGGGGAGCTGTTTTTT
cdr3_aa: CSVRQGNTGELFF

clone_size: -
d_call: -
j_call: TRBJ1-5
v_call: TRBV18
cdr3_nt: TGTGCCAGCTCACCAGGGCTCCCGGGAGGTGGTCAGCCCCAGCATTTT
cdr3_aa: CASSPGLPGGGQPQHF

clone_size: -
d_call: TRBD1
j_call: TRBJ2-5
v_call: TRBV4-2
cdr3_nt: TGTGCCAGCGCCGCTGAGGGGGCCGTAGGAGAGACCCAGTACTTC
cdr3_aa: CASAAEGAVGETQYF

clone_size: -
d_call: -
j_call: TRBJ1-3
v_call: TRBV5-1
cdr3_nt: TGCGCCAGCAGCTTTGGTGGGTTAGGGGATTCTGGAAACACCATATATTTT
cdr3_aa: CASSFGGLGDSGNTIYF

clone_size: -
d_call: -
j_call: TRBJ1-3
v_call: TRBV28
cdr3_nt: TGTGCCAGCAGTCCGCTACAGAGATCTGGAAACACCATATATTTT
cdr3_aa: CASSPLQRSGNTIYF

clone_size: -
d_call: TRBD2
j_call: TRBJ2-3
v_call: TRBV5-8
cdr3_nt: TGTGCCAGCAGCCGCGGGCTAGCGGCCACAGATACGCAGTATTTT
cdr3_aa: CASSRGLAATDTQYF

clone_size: -
d_call: TRBD1
j_call: TRBJ2-1
v_call: TRBV7-2
cdr3_nt: TGTGCCAGCAGCTTAGTTACAGGGGCTTACAATGAGCAGTTCTTC
cdr3_aa: CASSLVTGAYNEQFF

clone_size: -
d_call: -
j_call: TRBJ2-5
v_call: TRBV7-2
cdr3_nt: TGTGCCAGCAGCGCGCTCCGGGGGACCCAGTACTTC
cdr3_aa: CASSALRGTQYF

clone_size: -
d_call: TRBD2
j_call: TRBJ2-2
v_call: TRBV19
cdr3_nt: TGTGCCAGTAATCCCCAGAGGGCGGGAGGGCCCACCGGGGAGCTGTTTTTT
cdr3_aa: CASNPQRAGGPTGELFF

clone_size: -
d_call: TRBD1
j_call: TRBJ1-2
v_call: TRBV5-1
cdr3_nt: TGCGCCAGCAGCTCCTCCCGTGGACAGGGGAGAGACTATGGCTACACCTTC
cdr3_aa: CASSSSRGQGRDYGYTF